Here is one T cell receptor (beta chain) with its context. V was shortened by 5 bases and J by 3 bases, with 25 bases between the two germline ends. Per the germline V gene, CDR1 is SGHRS and CDR2 is YFSETQ. This CDR3 comprises 18 residues. The data are from a study of blood T cell repertoires in COVID-19. Study-wide background: Sample material is recorded as cDNA or gDNA derived from T cells, B-cell-depleted T cells, or PBMCs.

The assay was immunoSEQ multiplex PCR, and TCRdb's table has in-frame clones only and misses some. Of 300,000 to 400,000 clones in the sample, 70% to 90% were seen once. This clonotype was obtained from a human donor in a cohort sampled during active COVID-19. This rearrangement joins TRBV5-1 to TRBJ2-3, with D possibly TRBD2 on 6 matching bases. The sequenced sample was peripheral blood. CDR3 DNA: TGCGCCAGCAGTTATTCATCCGGGACTCAGGTGGAAACAGATACGCAGTATTTT. Translation: CASSYSSGTQVETDTQYF.